This T cell receptor beta chain appears in the sequencing data of a study of technical replicates of blood from a handful of donors. Assay: immunoSEQ multiplex PCR; the TCRdb copy retains only in-frame clones and omits some. The sample shows around 68,000 clones, 91% of them seen only once. The CDR3 extends over 13 amino acids. Germline CDR1 WNHNN, CDR2 SYGVQD (reference sequence). V was trimmed by 10 bases and J by 3 bases, leaving 13 bases between them. The sample taken for sequencing was T cells isolated from PBMCs. This clonotype was obtained from a human donor in good health. Some clones in this sample may be carry-over from other donors' samples. The chain is built from TRBV10-1 and TRBJ1-5; D is possibly TRBD1 (6 bases). In DNA, the CDR3 is TGCGCCAACAGGACAGCGAACAATCAGCCCCAGCATTTT. It codes for CANRTANNQPQHF.